The 9 T cell receptor beta chains presented below share a single source sample, sequenced in a study of T cell responses to AZD1222 COVID-19 vaccine. TCRdb keeps only in-frame clones here, not all; method: immunoSEQ multiplex PCR. The sample includes 95,000 to 150,000 clones, 85% to 90% of them seen just once. Sequencing used peripheral blood, obtained on day 0 of AZD1222 vaccination. These receptors all come from an adult in good health.

In this sample, this clone turned up a few times. This sequence joins TRBV5-1 and TRBJ2-1, with TRBD2 matching 14 bases. The germline V gene encodes CDR1 SGHRS and CDR2 YFSETQ. The CDR3 loop spans 16 amino acids. The trim removed 4 bases at V and 6 bases at J, leaving 6 bases unmatched. This chain's CDR3 is CASSTGTSGGFNEQFF. The CDR3, as DNA: TGCGCCAGCAGCACCGGGACTAGCGGGGGTTTCAATGAGCAGTTCTTC.

The V gene is TRBV14, the J gene TRBJ1-2; D gene uncertain. The CDR3 consists of 13 residues. Germline V lookup: CDR1 SGHDN, CDR2 FVKESK. V gave up 3 bases and J gave up 2 bases, with 7 bases separating them. CDR3 loop: CASSHRSNYGYTF. The CDR3 DNA reads TGTGCCAGCAGCCACCGATCAAACTATGGCTACACCTTC.

This chain links TRBV3-1 (or the pseudogene TRBV3-2) with TRBJ2-7, with D possibly being TRBD2 (6 bases). V was shortened by 4 bases and J by 1 base, with 17 bases between the two germline ends. This CDR3 contains 16 residues. CDR1 LGHDT and CDR2 YNNKEL come from the germline V gene (reference sequence). As DNA, the CDR3 is TGTGCCAGCAGCCCCCTCCCAGCGGGTTTATCCTACGAGCAGTACTTC. Amino acids: CASSPLPAGLSYEQYF.

This clone was detected a few times. The chain uses TRBV5-1 and TRBJ1-6; D gene unclear. The V gene lost 2 bases and the J gene lost 7 bases, with 13 bases spanning the gap. This CDR3 region has 15 residues. Looked up from germline, CDR1 is SGHRS and CDR2 is YFSETQ. CDR3 nucleotides: TGCGCCAGCAGCTTAACAGATTCCGGAAATTCACCCCTCCACTTT. Translating gives CASSLTDSGNSPLHF.

The chain has TRBV3-1 (or the pseudogene TRBV3-2) and TRBJ1-6, with D hard to call. V was cut by 1 base and J by 0 bases, with 13 bases left in between. The CDR3 loop spans 18 amino acids. Germline V gene data show CDR1 as LGHDT and CDR2 as YNNKEL (reference sequence). This CDR3 is CASSQVPGRSSYNSPLHF. The CDR3 region has the DNA TGTGCCAGCAGCCAAGTTCCTGGTCGGAGCTCCTATAATTCACCCCTCCACTTT.

The chain links TRBV6-5 to TRBJ1-2, with no clear D. The ends were cut back, 0 bases at V and 1 base at J, with 9 bases in the middle. The CDR3 runs 15 residues. Germline CDR1 and CDR2: MNHEY and SVGAGI. CDR3 nucleotide sequence: TGTGCCAGCAGTTACTCGATAAGGCATAACTATGGCTACACCTTC. It specifies CASSYSIRHNYGYTF.

The rearrangement uses TRBV3-1 (or the pseudogene TRBV3-2) and TRBJ2-7; tentatively, D is TRBD1 (5 bases). There are 12 residues in the CDR3. V lost 5 bases, J lost 4 bases, and 9 bases lay in between. Germline V gene lookup returns CDR1 LGHDT and CDR2 YNNKEL (reference sequence). CDR3: CASSRGAYEQYF. The CDR3, as DNA: TGTGCCAGCAGCAGGGGTGCGTACGAGCAGTACTTC.

The chain recombines TRBV7-2 with TRBJ1-4, with D tentatively TRBD1 (5 bases). This CDR3 comprises 13 residues. V lost 2 bases and J lost 8, with 9 bases in between. Germline CDR1 SGHTA, CDR2 FQGNSA. CDR3: CASSLIRDEKLFF. Here the CDR3 DNA reads TGTGCCAGCAGCTTAATCAGGGACGAAAAACTGTTTTTT.

The rearrangement joins TRBV7-6 to TRBJ1-1; tentative D call: TRBD1 (5 bases). Germline V CDR1 and CDR2: SGHVS, FNYEAQ. Trimming took off 6 bases at V and 1 base at J, with 9 bases between the two ends. The CDR3 spans 13 residues. The CDR3 region is CASRLGQNTEAFF. The DNA for the CDR3 is TGTGCCAGCAGACTAGGACAGAACACTGAAGCTTTCTTT.